This is a list of T cell receptor beta chains from one sample in a study of CD8+CD57+ T cells in acquired aplastic anemia. MiXCR, run by TCRdb on the reads, gives a single entry per CDR3 protein. The table records 250,000 to 300,000 distinct CDR3 sequences, around three fifths of them present only once. The specimen sequenced was sorted CD4+, CD8+, or CD8+CD57+ T cells (not recorded which) from PBMCs. These receptors all come from a human donor with aplastic anemia. CDR3s include the opening cysteine and the closing phenylalanine or tryptophan.

TRBV10-3	TRBJ2-7	CAITSGLSYEQYF
TRBV19	TRBJ2-1	CASSISAGSTMLF
TRBV18	TRBJ2-5	CASSPKGLAVQETQYF
TRBV6-1	TRBJ1-2	CASSEQTGGTRYTF
TRBV29-1	TRBJ1-2	CSVSGRGAAGYTF
TRBV7-2	TRBJ1-1	CASSLAGFGTEAFF
TRBV7-3	TRBJ1-2	CASSLGLTGGMVGGYTF
TRBV7-3	TRBJ2-2	CASSLRLNTGELFF
TRBV27	TRBJ1-1	CASAYGRANTEAFF
TRBV5-1	TRBJ2-3	CASSADRGTQYF
TRBV24-1	TRBJ1-5	CATSDSTGVNQPQHF
TRBV12-3/TRBV12-4	TRBJ1-4	CASKQGTLGGEKLFF
TRBV30	TRBJ1-1	CAWSPILRNTEAFF
TRBV29-1	TRBJ1-2	CSVELIAIYGYTF
TRBV2	TRBJ1-5	CASSVQVPGNQPQHF
TRBV29-1	TRBJ1-1	CSVAPRGGTEAFF
TRBV2	TRBJ2-3	CASPLGGTQYF
TRBV5-8	TRBJ1-1	CASSLESTPRTEAFF
TRBV20-1	TRBJ2-7	CSARRDRGSYEQYF
TRBV3-1	TRBJ2-7	CASSSPSSGRAYEQYF
TRBV7-3	TRBJ2-1	CASSLGAANEQFF
TRBV7-4	TRBJ2-7	CASSQNQAREQYF
TRBV29-1	TRBJ2-5	CSVGGQTQETQYF
TRBV24-1	TRBJ1-2	CATSDIDRHYGYTF
TRBV19	TRBJ1-3	CASSIFGLSGNTIYF
TRBV4-2	TRBJ2-7	CASSQDGRLAGVPGGYEQYF
TRBV25-1	TRBJ2-5	CASSEDSEETQYF
TRBV10-1	TRBJ1-1	CASSGDVQNTEASF
TRBV20-1	TRBJ1-5	CSARRGWGNQPQHF
TRBV5-1	TRBJ1-4	CASKSGTGDEKLFF